This T cell receptor (beta chain) was sequenced in a study of cytomegalovirus exposure and HLA in healthy donors (dated by TCRdb to 2016 to 2017). Notes on the research overall: In an earlier analysis of 450 to 750 of the donors, roughly 300 Gb of sequence data and roughly 100 million unique TCR beta sequences from about 190 million T cells were reported. In an earlier analysis of more than 550 of the donors, high-throughput TCR beta sequencing was used to judge whether each TCR beta V gene segment behaved as functional or pseudogenic. Every repertoire in the discovery cohort had been generated on one and the same sequencing platform. The study profiled the T cell repertoires of under 850 subjects by immunosequencing and related them to cytomegalovirus serostatus. A later genetic analysis used genome-wide SNP genotypes for about 60% of the roughly 700 donors, treating that subset as a discovery cohort. Among around 400 genotyped donors of the cohort, an average of about 240,000 unique TCR beta nucleotide sequences was sequenced per donor, of which about 20% were non-productive. A later analysis re-analyzed previously published TCR beta repertoires from about 600 donors and added high-resolution HLA genotyping to study TCR occurrence patterns. The later analysis used no new phenotypic data to find candidate immune exposures, relying instead on TCR beta sequences and their occurrence across donors. The study aimed to test whether signatures of past pathogen exposure could be identified by cataloging public T cell receptors. Of the roughly 430 genotyped donors, approximately 80% fell in the genetic ancestry cluster associated with self-reported Caucasian donors. Typing coverage varied by locus: roughly 629-630 donors for A, B, C, DRB1 and DQB1; roughly 500 for DQA1; some 610 for DPA1; around 450 for DPB1. A separate validation cohort of roughly 120 different subjects was used in addition to the approximately 700-subject first cohort. Because of strong linkage in the cohort, roughly five DR-DQ haplotypes were treated as single units for association and clustering. An early release covering 500 to 750 HLA-typed donors comprised about 320 gigabases of sequencing data and around 80 million unique TCR sequences. Both class I and class II loci were covered by HLA typing, at four-digit resolution. The study combined high-throughput TCR immunosequencing, statistical association of individual TCRs with disease status, and machine learning to predict cytomegalovirus infection status. Donor age, sex, ethnicity and CMV serostatus were collected together with the repertoire data.

Beyond this particular receptor, the publication reports: According to a later analysis, most CMV-associated TCR beta chains appeared to be HLA-restricted, and the HLA associations seemed to be driven largely by CMV exposure. The presence/absence analyses assumed that sequencing depth was roughly uniform across donors, and that assumption may not be true. When HLA alleles, especially DR and DQ, strongly co-occurred, TCR associations were difficult to assign to individual alleles. In vitro tests confirmed that a few of the cytomegalovirus-associated TCR beta chains recognize cytomegalovirus antigens. Around 16 rarely observed V segments, including chromosome 9 orphons, were excluded from the earlier analysis of several hundred of the donors because counts were too low. In a later genetic analysis, fewer N-insertions in productive TCRs were reported among donors in an Asian-associated ancestry cluster than the 666-donor mean. Linkage disequilibrium might explain the correlated functional status among segregating V segments, but an unknown experimental factor could not be ruled out. The authors suggested that the approach could potentially be generalized to other disease states and immunological phenotypes. In a later analysis, several top co-occurrence clusters were reported to appear linked to parvovirus B19, influenza, CMV and Epstein-Barr virus. Most TCR sequences were observed very rarely across donors, whereas some public TCRs were present in many individuals. Because some donors lacked HLA typing at each locus, the association tests relied only on the typed subset. A cluster of highly shared sequence variants was judged likely to be a technical artifact of the sequencing pipeline. In the study, some 160 TCR beta chains were listed as associated with cytomegalovirus. In both the original and validation cohorts, the classifier was reported to diagnose cytomegalovirus status with high specificity and sensitivity. An earlier analysis of around 540 of the donors showed that most TCR beta V segments appeared in productive rearrangements either about 87% or about 30% of the time, which broadly matched IMGT annotations. Only TCR beta chains were sequenced in this cohort, and the absence of alpha or paired-chain data limited detectable features. A further reported finding was that TCR beta sequences accurately predicted the HLA-A and HLA-B alleles for most subjects in the first cohort. A later analysis found that TCR association rates varied across HLA loci, with DRB1 alleles showing the most associated TCRs and HLA-C alleles the fewest. For the cohort, immune exposure information was limited to CMV serostatus. In a later analysis, HLA-associated TCR beta chains were found to be more clonally expanded and to have lower generation probabilities than equally common non-associated chains. In a later analysis, around 17,000 TCR beta sequences were associated with specific HLA alleles at a false discovery rate of 0.05. A later genetic analysis associated a missense DCLRE1C variant with V-gene and J-gene trimming of TCR beta chains, and an independent cohort replicated the association.

Details on this clone: What antigen it recognizes has not been identified. One end of the junction does not line up with germline, which may come from a read error.

The library was prepared using the immunoSEQ multiplex PCR assay. The multiplex PCR relied on a mix of 60 forward primers for TCR Vbeta segments and 13 reverse primers for TCR Jbeta segments. A multiplex PCR assay on genomic DNA amplified the CDR3 region of rearranged TCR beta genes. The Illumina HiSeq System was used to sequence the amplified TCR beta libraries as 87-base-pair reads. Per the original workflow: Across the 640 or so repertoires, a later analysis counted 60 million to 90 million unique TCR beta chains, roughly 11 million of which were shared by at least two donors. Raw reads were error-corrected and collapsed into unique sequences with a nearest-neighbor algorithm that merged closely related sequences to remove PCR and sequencing errors. To assign V, D and J gene segments, CDR3 sequences were aligned to IMGT reference sequences. For a sequence to be retained, a match of at least six nucleotides was required to both a V gene segment and a J gene segment. Rearrangements were classified as productive when the CDR3 lacked stop codons and remained in frame with V and J, and all other rearrangements were classified as non-productive. CDR3 was defined according to IMGT convention as the region running from the second conserved V-encoded cysteine to the conserved J-encoded phenylalanine. Sequences without an unambiguous match to a single V gene segment were excluded from the earlier analysis of approximately 560 of the donors. An earlier analysis of a few hundred of the donors classified V segments as functional when productive rearrangements were above 56.7% and as segregating when the standard deviation between donors was above 5%. A statistical classification framework was built for diagnosing cytomegalovirus status from the catalog of TCR beta chain sequences. V and J gene assignment, in a later analysis, came from comparing TCR nucleotide sequences with IMGT/GENE-DB human TR gene sequences. The TCRdist pipeline was used in a later analysis to assign CDR3 sequences and most-parsimonious VDJ recombination scenarios. In a later analysis, every TCR beta chain was defined by the combination of its CDR3 amino acid sequence and its V-gene family, and reads without a unique V-gene family were dropped. In a later analysis, approximately 640 highly shared, low-generation-probability nucleotide sequences were removed to address suspected cross-contamination and a sequencing artifact. In a later analysis, a clonal expansion index for each public chain was calculated from normalized within-repertoire ranks of inferred template counts. A later analysis computed generation probabilities with a VDJ recombination model fitted to out-of-frame rearrangements, and checked the results against IGoR. In a later analysis, hypergeometric tests were used to score TCR-TCR, TCR-HLA and TCR-CMV co-occurrence, with a repertoire-size bias correction applied to TCR pairs. In a later analysis, false discovery rates were estimated by permuting HLA or CMV assignments 20 times. In a later analysis, co-occurring TCRs were grouped using DBSCAN, with TCRdist sequence similarity added in when clustering inside HLA-allele-positive subsets. Repertoires with fewer than 30,000 or more than 120,000 public chains, plus five repertoires with anomalous nucleotide sharing, were excluded from co-occurrence clustering. TCRdb holds this immuneACCESS table with in-frame rearrangements only. Some clones are missing; in checked studies, unresolved V genes explain under half, and the rest has no known cause. V and J calls and clone size are copied from that table; D and trimming were computed from the DNA. In all, the sample holds roughly 100,000 clones, and 80% to 90% of those were seen once. The ten largest clonotypes hold about 5.6% of the sample.

The cohort comprised some 730 healthy bone marrow donors. At the time of sampling, every cohort member was nominally healthy, though immune exposures that went unrecorded were likely present. The donor was CMV seropositive and was included in the group of 250 to 300 seropositive cohort members. Every donor gave a peripheral blood sample, and the peripheral blood mononuclear cells from that sample were used for TCR beta sequencing. Genomic DNA was extracted from the blood cell samples with the Qiagen DNeasy Blood Extraction Kit. The receptor was isolated from a woman aged 18 to 35 in good health and CMV-seropositive. Sequencing was performed on PBMCs.

Here the CDR3 is given as CASSPVTGIVGYTF. The bases are TGTGCTAGCAGCCCAGTCACAGGCATCGTTGGCTACACCTTC. The rearrangement joined TRBV7-7 to TRBJ1-2; TRBD1 is perhaps the D gene, given 5 matching bases. CDR1 and CDR2 are read off the germline V gene (reference sequence) as SSHAT and FNYEAQ. The CDR3 goes from the cysteine to the phenylalanine over 14 residues. Only CDR3 DNA remains: 42 bases, in frame from the first base.